This passage covers 29 T cell receptor beta chains from one sample sequenced in a study of cytomegalovirus exposure and HLA in healthy donors. PCR involved 60 Vbeta and 13 Jbeta primers. Data came from immunoSEQ multiplex PCR; TCRdb stores just in-frame clones and leaves some out. The profile shows about 180,000 clones, roughly 80% of them singletons. Material for sequencing was PBMCs. The source is a boy aged 2 to 9 in good health and CMV-seronegative.

DNA for the CDR3: TGTGCCAGCAGCGTAGGAATCTCGACTAGCTCCCTACTAGAGACCCAGTACTTC. The encoded protein is CASSVGISTSSLLETQYF. J is TRBJ2-5 and V is TRBV9; 7 positions match TRBD2. From germline, CDR1 is SGDLS and CDR2 YYNGEE. CDR3 size: 18 residues. J was trimmed by 4 bases and V by 0 bases; bases with no gene match: 15.

This chain uses TRBV2 with TRBJ2-7; TRBD1 aligns across 9 bases. The germline gives CDR1 SNHLY, CDR2 FYNNEI. With 1 base clipped from V and 2 bases from J, the junction kept 3 bases outside the gene matches. The length of the CDR3 is 15 residues. CDR3 DNA sequence: TGTGCCAGCAGTGAAGGGGACAGGGATCCCTACGAGCAGTACTTC. Protein: CASSEGDRDPYEQYF. The whole variable domain, filled in from reference TRBV2 and TRBJ2-7, reads EPEVTQTPSHQVTQMGQEVILRCVPISNHLYFYWYRQILGQKVEFLVSFYNNEISEKSEIFDDQFSVERPDGSNFTLKIRSTKLEDSAMYFCASSEGDRDPYEQYFGPGTRLTVT.

The chain recombines TRBV18 with TRBJ1-2, with no clear D. The CDR3 consists of 15 residues. The germline gives CDR1 KGHSH, CDR2 LQKENI. Trimming pared 4 bases from V and 4 bases from J, leaving 16 bases between. The CDR3 region is CASSLRDQVRYGYTF. CDR3 DNA sequence: TGTGCCAGCTCACTACGGGATCAAGTCCGCTATGGCTACACCTTC.

The V gene is TRBV11-2, the J gene TRBJ2-3; D is unresolved. Germline V gene data show CDR1 as SGHAT and CDR2 as FQNNGV. With 1 base removed from V and 4 bases from J, the gap between germline ends came to 15 bases. This CDR3 comprises 16 residues. CDR3 bases: TGTGCCAGCAGCTTAGTTCGCGGCTTAGGCGCAGATACGCAGTATTTT. This sequence encodes CASSLVRGLGADTQYF.

This chain connects TRBV5-1 to TRBJ2-1; 10 nucleotides align to TRBD2. Germline trimming cut 4 bases from V and 8 bases from J; bases unmatched to any gene: 15. Germline loops: CDR1 SGHRS, CDR2 YFSETQ. The length of the CDR3 is 17 residues. The CDR3 sequence: CASSPLLAGPPGDEQFF. CDR3 in DNA: TGCGCCAGCAGCCCATTACTAGCGGGACCCCCTGGGGATGAGCAGTTCTTC.

The rearrangement links TRBV21-1 to TRBJ2-1; no check of the table's D call, TRBD1, against the DNA was made. TRBV21-1 is a recognized pseudogene. This CDR3 region has 14 residues. Written as DNA, the CDR3 is TGTGCCAGCAGCAAATCGACAGGGGACAATGAGCAGTTCTTC. It yields the protein CASSKSTGDNEQFF.

The chain combines TRBV10-3 with TRBJ2-7; the match to TRBD1 covers 10 bases. Germline CDR1 ENHRY, CDR2 SYGVKD. Germline trimming cut 4 bases from V and 5 bases from J; bases unmatched to any gene: 11. There are 16 residues in the CDR3. The CDR3 reads CAISGPDRGQKNEQYF. The CDR3, as DNA: TGTGCCATCAGTGGCCCCGACAGGGGGCAAAAGAACGAGCAGTACTTC.

The chain combines TRBV5-1 with TRBJ2-3, with D uncertain. The CDR3 is 15 residues long. With 5 bases removed from V and 0 bases from J, the gap between germline ends came to 13 bases. Germline CDR1 is SGHRS and CDR2 is YFSETQ. The CDR3 region has the DNA TGCGCCAGCAGTGTAGAACCCTCTAGCACAGATACGCAGTATTTT. As protein: CASSVEPSSTDTQYF.

V and J are TRBV4-1 and TRBJ2-7, with 7 positions matching TRBD1. Germline V gene data show CDR1 as MGHRA and CDR2 as YSYEKL. The V gene end was trimmed by 1 base and the J gene end by 4 bases; junction bases not matched to a gene: 16. This CDR3 contains 18 residues. The CDR3, as DNA: TGCGCCAGCAGCCAAGTGGAGGCAGGGGGTAACGCTGGGTACGAGCAGTACTTC. Translated: CASSQVEAGGNAGYEQYF.

This chain uses TRBV14 with TRBJ2-7; TRBD1 is a possible D gene (6 bases). This CDR3 has 14 amino acids. In germline, CDR1 is SGHDN, CDR2 FVKESK. The V gene lost 0 bases and the J gene lost 5 bases, with 11 bases spanning the gap. This CDR3 reads CASSQDQGQNEQYF. In DNA, the CDR3 is TGTGCCAGCAGCCAAGATCAGGGGCAGAACGAGCAGTACTTC.

The chain links TRBV15 to TRBJ2-7, with D unclear. V gave up 1 base and J gave up 3 bases, with 4 bases separating them. Germline CDR1 LNHNV, CDR2 YYDKDF (reference sequence). The CDR3 spans 12 residues. CDR3 sequence: CATSRAYYEQYF. CDR3 nucleotide sequence: TGTGCCACCAGCAGAGCCTACTACGAGCAGTACTTC.

This CDR3 is CASSVDRGYEQYF. The CDR3 DNA reads as TGTGCCAGCAGCGTTGACAGGGGCTACGAGCAGTACTTC. The chain recombines TRBV9 with TRBJ2-7; 8 nucleotides line up with TRBD1. Per germline, CDR1 SGDLS and CDR2 YYNGEE. This CDR3 comprises 13 residues. J was trimmed by 3 bases and V by 2 bases; bases with no gene match: 1.

This CDR3 is CASSPPRGTSGMRGTDTQYF. The CDR3 nucleotides are TGCGCCAGCAGCCCCCCTCGGGGGACTAGCGGGATGAGAGGCACAGATACGCAGTATTTT. This chain links TRBV4-1 with TRBJ2-3; 13 nucleotides match TRBD2. Germline V gene lookup returns CDR1 MGHRA and CDR2 YSYEKL. This CDR3 has 20 residues. V lost 4 bases to trimming and J lost 1 base; unmatched junction nucleotides: 14.

The chain links TRBV5-1 to TRBJ1-2; 10 bases agree with TRBD1. The trim removed 5 bases at V and 8 bases at J, leaving 3 bases unmatched. The germline gives CDR1 SGHRS, CDR2 YFSETQ. CDR3 length: 12 amino acids. This chain's CDR3 is CASRDRGNGYTF. CDR3 DNA sequence: TGCGCCAGCAGGGACAGGGGGAACGGCTACACCTTC.

DNA for the CDR3: TGTGCCAGTAGTAACGTCAGAAACTCTGGGGCCAACGTCCTGACTTTC. Its translation is CASSNVRNSGANVLTF. V and J are TRBV19 and TRBJ2-6; D unresolved. With 4 bases removed from V and 0 bases from J, the gap between germline ends came to 10 bases. Germline CDR1 and CDR2: LNHDA and SQIVND (reference sequence). The CDR3 runs to 16 residues.

The chain has TRBV9 and TRBJ2-1; tentatively, D is TRBD2 (5 bases). The CDR3 runs 17 residues. Germline V gene data show CDR1 as SGDLS and CDR2 as YYNGEE. Trimming took 0 bases from V and 2 from J, leaving 15 bases between them. As DNA, the CDR3 is TGTGCCAGCAGCGTAGGAGGCGGGCCGGGGACCTACAATGAGCAGTTCTTC. Translated: CASSVGGGPGTYNEQFF.

This clone has just one count. V and J are TRBV5-1 and TRBJ2-7; 7 bases agree with TRBD1. V lost 2 bases to trimming and J lost 2 bases; unmatched junction nucleotides: 7. Germline V lookup: CDR1 SGHRS, CDR2 YFSETQ. This CDR3 is built from 15 residues. CDR3 amino acids: CASSLVKGAAYEQYF. Here the CDR3 DNA reads TGCGCCAGCAGCTTAGTAAAGGGGGCGGCCTACGAGCAGTACTTC.

The chain joins TRBV4-2 to TRBJ2-7; 8 bases agree with TRBD2. Germline V gene sequence: CDR1 LGHNA, CDR2 YNFKEQ. V trimming: 2 bases; J trimming: 3 bases; junction bases outside the gene matches: 12. The CDR3 length is 17 residues. The chain's CDR3 is CASSQRPAGRVNYEQYF. The DNA of the CDR3 is TGTGCCAGCAGCCAACGTCCCGCCGGGAGGGTGAACTACGAGCAGTACTTC.

The V gene is TRBV30, the J gene TRBJ1-2; possible D gene TRBD1, 5 bases. This CDR3 spans 15 amino acids. V lost 4 bases and J lost 1, with 16 bases in between. Germline-derived CDR1 and CDR2 are GTSNPN and SVGIG (reference sequence). CDR3 protein: CAWNQLGGNNYGYTF. The CDR3 bases are TGTGCCTGGAATCAACTGGGGGGGAATAACTATGGCTACACCTTC. Looking up the rest from reference TRBV30 and TRBJ1-2 gives the full variable domain: SQTIHQWPATLVQPVGSPLSLECTVEGTSNPNLYWYRQAAGRGLQLLFYSVGIGQISSEVPQNLSASRPQDRQFILSSKKLLLSDSGFYLCAWNQLGGNNYGYTFGSGTRLTVV.

This chain uses TRBV19 with TRBJ2-7; tentative D call: TRBD1 (6 bases). The CDR3 runs 15 residues. CDR1 and CDR2 from the germline V gene are LNHDA and SQIVND (reference sequence). V lost 7 bases, J lost 3 bases, and 19 bases lay in between. CDR3 nucleotides: TGTGCCAGTAACGCCAGAGGGGGTCTGGGCTACGAGCAGTACTTC. Translated: CASNARGGLGYEQYF.

This sequence joins TRBV7-8 and TRBJ2-5; 12 nucleotides align to TRBD2. The V gene's germline CDR1 is SGHVS and CDR2 FQNEAQ. V shed 2 bases, J shed 5 bases, and the junction held 15 bases outside the gene matches. The CDR3 is made up of 19 amino acids. CDR3 DNA sequence: TGTGCCAGCAGCTTACTGGCCCTAGCGGGAGGGCAGGGGACCGAGACCCAGTACTTC. It specifies CASSLLALAGGQGTETQYF.

The rearrangement uses TRBV5-1 and TRBJ2-3; 11 bases fit TRBD2. The CDR3 length is 14 residues. Trimming at V came to 4 bases and at J to 7 bases, leaving 5 bases not matched to a gene. Germline CDR1 and CDR2: SGHRS and YFSETQ. CDR3 nucleotides: TGCGCCAGCAGCACCGGGACTAGCGGAAATACGCAGTATTTT. Its protein product is CASSTGTSGNTQYF.

The chain is built from TRBV11-2 and TRBJ2-5; no firm D call. Trimming shortened V by 7 bases and J by 4 bases, and 7 bases separated the two germline ends. Germline V CDR1 and CDR2: SGHAT, FQNNGV. The CDR3 is 11 residues long. CDR3 residues: CASTMRETQYF. CDR3 coding DNA: TGTGCCAGCACGATGAGAGAGACCCAGTACTTC.

This chain uses TRBV18 with TRBJ1-1, with 8 bases lining up with TRBD1. CDR3 length: 15 amino acids. The germline gives CDR1 KGHSH, CDR2 LQKENI. J lost 10 bases, V lost 5 bases, and 15 bases had no gene match. CDR3 in DNA: TGTGCCAGCTCATCCCGACAGGGGTCCCCCCCGGGAGCTTTCTTT. Its translation is CASSSRQGSPPGAFF.

The table lists this clone with a count of one. V usage is TRBV6-5 and J usage is TRBJ2-7; D is unclear. The V gene lost 0 bases and the J gene lost 3 bases, with 9 bases spanning the gap. The CDR3 has 14 residues. Germline lookup yields CDR1 MNHEY and CDR2 SVGAGI. The chain's CDR3 is CASSYSQADYEQYF. DNA of the CDR3: TGTGCCAGCAGTTACTCGCAGGCAGACTACGAGCAGTACTTC.

A single count supports this clone. The chain joins TRBV29-1 to TRBJ2-5; TRBD1 aligns across 10 bases. The germline CDR1 and CDR2 sequences are SQVTM and ANQGSEA. Germline trimming cut 4 bases from V and 5 bases from J; bases unmatched to any gene: 7. The length of the CDR3 is 14 residues. The DNA for the CDR3 is TGCAGCGTTGGACAGGGGGCGGTGAGTGAGACCCAGTACTTC. Protein product: CSVGQGAVSETQYF.

The chain links TRBV6-4 to TRBJ2-1, with a weak D call TRBD2 (6 bases). Trimming removed 5 bases at V and 3 bases at J, with 14 bases between. This CDR3 contains 15 residues. Germline CDR1 is MRHNA and CDR2 is SNTAGT. The CDR3 DNA sequence: TGTGCCAGCAGTCCCGGAGGGACGATCTACAATGAGCAGTTCTTC. Translating gives CASSPGGTIYNEQFF.

This chain uses TRBV18 with TRBJ2-7, with 8 bases fitting TRBD2. CDR3 length: 15 residues. V was clipped by 0 bases and J by 4 bases; unmatched bases: 5. Germline values: CDR1 KGHSH, CDR2 LQKENI. CDR3 residues: CASSPPGLGVYEQYF. The DNA for the CDR3 is TGTGCCAGCTCACCACCGGGACTAGGTGTTTACGAGCAGTACTTC.

V usage is TRBV5-4 and J usage is TRBJ2-3; possible D gene TRBD2, 5 bases. Germline assignment: CDR1 SGHNT and CDR2 YYREEE (reference sequence). This CDR3 contains 15 residues. V was trimmed by 5 bases and J by 0 bases, leaving 13 bases between them. The DNA for the CDR3 is TGTGCCAGCAGTAAAGGAGGAACTAGCACAGATACGCAGTATTTT. It codes for CASSKGGTSTDTQYF.